This T cell receptor (beta chain) appears in the sequencing data of a study of T cell responses to AZD1222 COVID-19 vaccine. There are 12 residues in the CDR3. Trimming took 5 bases from V and 0 from J, leaving 5 bases between them. Method: immunoSEQ multiplex PCR; TCRdb's copy keeps in-frame clones and lacks some. Altogether around 110,000 clones are present, roughly 92% being singletons, with the ten largest covering around 1.6%. The chain has TRBV12-3 or TRBV12-4 and TRBJ2-7; D ambiguous. The sample consisted of peripheral blood, taken 28 days after the second AZD1222 dose. The clonotype was recovered from an adult who received the AZD1222 COVID-19 vaccine. CDR3 in amino acids: CASSQRSYEQYF. The CDR3 DNA follows: TGTGCCAGCAGTCAGCGCTCCTACGAGCAGTACTTC.